By sample fraction, the clone carrying this T cell receptor beta chain is medium-sized. Antigen: not known. V lost 7 bases and J 3 bases, leaving 22 bases between the germline ends. CDR3 length: 16 amino acids. From germline, CDR1 is SNHLY and CDR2 FYNNEI. This record comes from a study of T-cell reconstitution after alpha-beta-depleted transplantation in children. Study-wide results and limits: At one year after transplant, newly produced T cells mostly accounted for T-cell counts and diversity. Several hundred expanded graft clones reportedly were the source of alpha-beta T cells about two months after transplant.

A library of TCRbeta sequences, prepared with unique molecular identifiers, was generated. TCRdb reanalysed the PCR reads using MiXCR and keeps one entry per CDR3 protein. The sample lists hundreds of thousands of distinct CDR3 sequences, 11% occurring once. The rearrangement uses TRBV2 and TRBJ2-7; D is possibly TRBD1 (5 bases). The source is a child younger than two with acute myeloid leukemia, due to receive a stem cell transplant. Sequenced here: PBMCs, sampled before TCRalphabeta/CD19-depleted stem cell transplant. In nucleotides, the CDR3 is TGTGCCAGCACCGATTTGACACAGGTATACCTCTACGAGCAGTACTTC. Its protein product is CASTDLTQVYLYEQYF.